The present T cell receptor (beta chain) was sequenced within a study of blood T cell repertoires in COVID-19. Study-wide background: The study drew acute and convalescent COVID-19 samples from the United States, Italy and Spain.

Per the original data handling: Reference gene primer amplification yielded estimated nucleated cell counts. Clones were sequenced by immunoSEQ multiplex PCR, and TCRdb holds only the in-frame ones, with some missing. The DNA gave D and trimming, while V, J and clone size come from that table. The sample lists approximately 160,000 clones; roughly 85% were seen once. Germline CDR1 LNHDA, CDR2 SQIVND (reference sequence). This CDR3 has 14 amino acids. Trimming took 5 bases from V and 3 from J, leaving 13 bases between them. The sequence was obtained from a woman between 55 and 75 years old with COVID-19, enrolled during active disease. The sequencing input was peripheral blood. V usage is TRBV19 and J usage is TRBJ1-1; no reliable D call. CDR3 sequence: CASSPGYADTEAFF. CDR3 nucleotides: TGTGCCAGTAGTCCGGGGTATGCGGACACTGAAGCTTTCTTT.